This TCR beta chain is drawn from a study of T-cell reconstitution after alpha-beta-depleted transplantation in children. Unique molecular identifiers featured in how the TCRbeta library was prepared. TCRdb analysed the PCR reads with MiXCR anew, one entry per CDR3 protein. This sample has fewer than 550,000 distinct CDR3 sequences, with over 9.5% found just once. A note on this clonotype: What it recognizes is unknown.

Germline V gene data show CDR1 as MNHEY and CDR2 as SVGEGT. Trimming stripped 8 bases from V and 2 bases from J, with 12 bases between. The CDR3 is 13 residues long. Whole-study results and caveats: At the one-year point after transplant, T-cell counts and TCRbeta diversity were found to come mostly from T cells that had been newly produced.

The chain joins TRBV6-2 or TRBV6-3 to TRBJ1-2; D is unclear. The origin of this receptor is a female patient aged 2-15 years who had a stem cell transplant for aplastic anemia, so the T cells may come from the graft donor. The sample in question was PBMCs, mostly from graft donor cells, obtained 180 days after TCRalphabeta/CD19-depleted stem cell transplant. For the CDR3, the DNA is TGTGCCAGCCGACTATCTGTGAACTATGGCTACACCTTC. Translated: CASRLSVNYGYTF.